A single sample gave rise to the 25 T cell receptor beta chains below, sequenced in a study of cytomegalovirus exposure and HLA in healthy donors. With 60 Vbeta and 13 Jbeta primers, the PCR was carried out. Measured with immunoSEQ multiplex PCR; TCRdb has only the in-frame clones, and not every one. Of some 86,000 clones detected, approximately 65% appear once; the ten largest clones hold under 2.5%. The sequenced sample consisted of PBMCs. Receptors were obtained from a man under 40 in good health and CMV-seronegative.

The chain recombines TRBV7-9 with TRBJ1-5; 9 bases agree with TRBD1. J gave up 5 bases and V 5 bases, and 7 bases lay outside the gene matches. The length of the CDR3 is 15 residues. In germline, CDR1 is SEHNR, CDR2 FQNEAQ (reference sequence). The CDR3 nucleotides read TGTGCCAGCAGCCACGGGACAGGGAGGGATCAGCCCCAGCATTTT. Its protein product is CASSHGTGRDQPQHF.

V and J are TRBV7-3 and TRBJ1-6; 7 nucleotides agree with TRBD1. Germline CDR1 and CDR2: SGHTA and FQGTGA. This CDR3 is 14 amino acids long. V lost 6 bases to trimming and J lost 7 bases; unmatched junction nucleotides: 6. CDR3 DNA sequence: TGTGCCAGCAGGAGCCGGGACAGAAATTCACCCCTCCACTTT. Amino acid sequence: CASRSRDRNSPLHF.

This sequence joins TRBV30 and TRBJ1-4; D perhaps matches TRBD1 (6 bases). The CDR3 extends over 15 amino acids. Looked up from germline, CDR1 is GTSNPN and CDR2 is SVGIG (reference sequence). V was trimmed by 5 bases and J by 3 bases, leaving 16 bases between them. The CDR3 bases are TGTGCCTGGGGGGCAGGGGTGCAGTCTAATGAAAAACTGTTTTTT. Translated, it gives CAWGAGVQSNEKLFF.

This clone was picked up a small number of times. As DNA, the CDR3 is TGTGCCAGCAGTTTATCGGTCCTCGACAGGGGGAGCGCTGAAGCTTTCTTT. Translation gives CASSLSVLDRGSAEAFF. The V call is TRBV27, the J call TRBJ1-1; TRBD1 matches 9 bases. CDR1 and CDR2 (germline): MNHEY, SMNVEV (reference sequence). With 0 bases clipped from V and 6 bases from J, the junction kept 11 bases outside the gene matches. The CDR3 length is 17 residues.

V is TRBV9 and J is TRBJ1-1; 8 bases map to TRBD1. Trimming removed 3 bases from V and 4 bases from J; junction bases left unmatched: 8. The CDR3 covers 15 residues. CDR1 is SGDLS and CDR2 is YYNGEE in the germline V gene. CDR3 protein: CASSDGQGGFTEAFF. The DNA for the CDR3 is TGTGCCAGCAGCGACGGACAGGGCGGGTTCACTGAAGCTTTCTTT.

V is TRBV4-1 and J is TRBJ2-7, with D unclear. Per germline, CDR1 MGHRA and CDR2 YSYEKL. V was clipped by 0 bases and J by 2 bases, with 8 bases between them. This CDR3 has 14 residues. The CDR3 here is CASSQETKPYEQYF. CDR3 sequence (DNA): TGCGCCAGCAGCCAAGAAACTAAACCCTACGAGCAGTACTTC.

CDR3 nucleotides: TGTGCCAGCAGTTCCCGAGCTAAGCCTGAGCAGTTCTTC. Translation gives CASSSRAKPEQFF. The chain couples TRBV28 to TRBJ2-1; no clear D. The V gene's germline CDR1 is MDHEN and CDR2 SYDVKM. Trimming took off 4 bases at V and 9 bases at J, with 13 bases between the two ends. The CDR3 length is 13 residues. Full variable domain (missing parts from reference TRBV28 and TRBJ2-1): DVKVTQSSRYLVKRTGEKVFLECVQDMDHENMFWYRQDPGLGLRLIYFSYDVKMKEKGDIPEGYSVSREKKERFSLILESASTNQTSMYLCASSSRAKPEQFFGPGTRLTVL.

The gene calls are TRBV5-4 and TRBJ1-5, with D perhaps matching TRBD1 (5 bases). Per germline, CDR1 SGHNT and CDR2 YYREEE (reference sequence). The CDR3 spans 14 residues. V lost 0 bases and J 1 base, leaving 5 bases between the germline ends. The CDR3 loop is CASSLAGSNQPQHF. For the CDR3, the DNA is TGTGCCAGCAGCTTGGCAGGGAGCAATCAGCCCCAGCATTTT.

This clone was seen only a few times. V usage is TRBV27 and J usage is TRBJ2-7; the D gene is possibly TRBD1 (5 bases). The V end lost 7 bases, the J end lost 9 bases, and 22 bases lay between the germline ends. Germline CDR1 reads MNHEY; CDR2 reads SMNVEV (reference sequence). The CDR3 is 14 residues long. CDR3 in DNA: TGTGCCAGCAAGGGGCAGGCACCTTTTATTAGGCAGTACTTC. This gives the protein CASKGQAPFIRQYF.

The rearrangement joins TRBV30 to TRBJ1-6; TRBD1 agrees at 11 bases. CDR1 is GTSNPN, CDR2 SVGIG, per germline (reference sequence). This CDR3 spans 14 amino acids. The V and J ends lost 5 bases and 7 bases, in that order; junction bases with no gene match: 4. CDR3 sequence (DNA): TGTGCCTGGGGACAGGGGGCGGGAAATTCACCCCTCCACTTT. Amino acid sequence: CAWGQGAGNSPLHF.

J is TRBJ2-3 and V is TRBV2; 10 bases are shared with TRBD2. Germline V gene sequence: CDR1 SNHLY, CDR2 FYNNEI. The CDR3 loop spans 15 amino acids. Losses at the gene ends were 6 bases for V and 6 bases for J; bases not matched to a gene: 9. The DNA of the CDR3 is TGTGCCAGCAGAGGAAGGACTAGCGGTACTGATACGCAGTATTTT. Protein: CASRGRTSGTDTQYF.

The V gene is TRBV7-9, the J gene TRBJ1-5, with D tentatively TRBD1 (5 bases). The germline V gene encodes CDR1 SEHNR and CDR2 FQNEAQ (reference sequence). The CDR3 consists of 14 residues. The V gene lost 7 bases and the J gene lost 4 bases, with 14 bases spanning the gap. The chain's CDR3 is CASTPGGGNQPQHF. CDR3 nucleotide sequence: TGTGCCAGCACCCCTGGGGGGGGTAATCAGCCCCAGCATTTT.

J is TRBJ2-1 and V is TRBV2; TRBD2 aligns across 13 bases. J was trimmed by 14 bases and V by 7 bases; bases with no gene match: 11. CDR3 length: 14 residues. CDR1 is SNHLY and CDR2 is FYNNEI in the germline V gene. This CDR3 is CASTGTSGNRGKFF. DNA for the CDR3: TGTGCCAGCACCGGGACTAGCGGGAATAGGGGAAAGTTCTTC.

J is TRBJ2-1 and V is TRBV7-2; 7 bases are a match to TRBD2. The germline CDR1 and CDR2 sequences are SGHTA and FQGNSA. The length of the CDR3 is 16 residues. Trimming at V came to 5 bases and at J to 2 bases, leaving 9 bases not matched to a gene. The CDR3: CASSPGAGVAYNEQFF. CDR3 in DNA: TGTGCCAGCAGCCCCGGCGCGGGGGTGGCCTACAATGAGCAGTTCTTC. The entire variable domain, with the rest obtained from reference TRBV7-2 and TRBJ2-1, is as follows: GAGVSQSPSNKVTEKGKDVELRCDPISGHTALYWYRQSLGQGLEFLIYFQGNSAPDKSGLPSDRFSAERTGGSVSTLTIQRTQQEDSAVYLCASSPGAGVAYNEQFFGPGTRLTVL.

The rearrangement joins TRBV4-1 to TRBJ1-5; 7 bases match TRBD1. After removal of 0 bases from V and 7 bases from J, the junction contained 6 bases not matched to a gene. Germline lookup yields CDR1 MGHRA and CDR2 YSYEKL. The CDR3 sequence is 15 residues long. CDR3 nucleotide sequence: TGCGCCAGCAGCCAAGATAAGGGGGCTGGACAGCCCCAGCATTTT. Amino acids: CASSQDKGAGQPQHF.

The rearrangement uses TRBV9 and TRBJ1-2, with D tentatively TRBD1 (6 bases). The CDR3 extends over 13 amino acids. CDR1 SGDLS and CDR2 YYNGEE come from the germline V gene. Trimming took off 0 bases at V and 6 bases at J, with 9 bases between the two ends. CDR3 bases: TGTGCCAGCAGCGTAGTATCAGGGGATGGCTACACCTTC. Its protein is CASSVVSGDGYTF.

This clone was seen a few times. CDR3 sequence: CASSAQLAGGPDTQYF. The DNA for the CDR3 is TGTGCCAGCAGTGCCCAACTAGCGGGAGGGCCAGATACGCAGTATTTT. This sequence joins TRBV6-4 and TRBJ2-3; 13 nucleotides match TRBD2. The trim removed 4 bases at V and 4 bases at J, leaving 5 bases unmatched. This CDR3 has 16 residues. Per the germline V gene, CDR1 is MRHNA and CDR2 is SNTAGT.

The CDR3 nucleotides are TGTGCCAGCAGCGTGCCAGATACTAGCGGGGGGGCTACCGGGGAGCTGTTTTTT. Its protein product is CASSVPDTSGGATGELFF. The chain joins TRBV9 to TRBJ2-2; 13 bases are a match to TRBD2. CDR1 and CDR2 from the germline V gene are SGDLS and YYNGEE. The CDR3 extends over 18 amino acids. V lost 2 bases and J lost 5; bases outside the gene matches: 9.

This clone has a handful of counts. CDR3 residues: CASSRATYEQYF. In DNA, the CDR3 is TGTGCCAGCAGCAGGGCCACCTACGAGCAGTACTTC. J is TRBJ2-7 and V is TRBV21-1; the table's TRBD1 call for D was not verified on the DNA. TRBV21-1 is flagged as a pseudogene. This CDR3 is 12 amino acids long.

DNA of the CDR3: TGCGCCAGCAGCCCAGCAGGGGGCTCCTACAATGAGCAGTTCTTC. This translates into CASSPAGGSYNEQFF. V and J are TRBV4-1 and TRBJ2-1; TRBD1 aligns across 7 bases. The germline V gene has CDR1 MGHRA and CDR2 YSYEKL. The V segment lost 4 bases and the J segment 0 bases; nucleotides outside the gene matches: 3. The CDR3 extends over 15 amino acids.

CDR3 sequence (DNA): TGTGCCAGCAGCTTTTCCGGTTCAGGGGGAGCAAATGAAAAACTGTTTTTT. Translated, it gives CASSFSGSGGANEKLFF. V is TRBV7-6 and J is TRBJ1-4; 7 bases align to TRBD1. This CDR3 has 17 amino acids. Germline CDR1 SGHVS, CDR2 FNYEAQ. V was clipped by 3 bases and J by 5 bases; unmatched bases: 12.

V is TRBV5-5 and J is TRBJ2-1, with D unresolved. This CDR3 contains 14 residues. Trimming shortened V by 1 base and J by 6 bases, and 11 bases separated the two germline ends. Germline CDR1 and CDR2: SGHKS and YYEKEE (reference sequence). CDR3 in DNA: TGTGCCAGCAGCTTGCCCCCAGGTGGCAATGAGCAGTTCTTC. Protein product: CASSLPPGGNEQFF. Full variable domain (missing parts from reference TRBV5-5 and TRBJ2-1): DAGVTQSPTHLIKTRGQQVTLRCSPISGHKSVSWYQQVLGQGPQFIFQYYEKEERGRGNFPDRFSARQFPNYSSELNVNALLLGDSALYLCASSLPPGGNEQFFGPGTRLTVL.

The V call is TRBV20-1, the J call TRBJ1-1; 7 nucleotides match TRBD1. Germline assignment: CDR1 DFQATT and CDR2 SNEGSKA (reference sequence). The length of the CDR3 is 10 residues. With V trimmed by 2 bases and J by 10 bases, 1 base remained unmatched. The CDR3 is CSARRDRAFF. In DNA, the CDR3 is TGCAGTGCTAGAAGGGACAGAGCTTTCTTT.

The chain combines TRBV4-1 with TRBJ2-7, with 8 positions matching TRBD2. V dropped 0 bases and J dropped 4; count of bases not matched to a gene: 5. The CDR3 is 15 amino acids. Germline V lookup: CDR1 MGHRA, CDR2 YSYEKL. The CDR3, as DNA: TGCGCCAGCAGCCAAGAAAGCGGGGGCCTATACGAGCAGTACTTC. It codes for CASSQESGGLYEQYF.

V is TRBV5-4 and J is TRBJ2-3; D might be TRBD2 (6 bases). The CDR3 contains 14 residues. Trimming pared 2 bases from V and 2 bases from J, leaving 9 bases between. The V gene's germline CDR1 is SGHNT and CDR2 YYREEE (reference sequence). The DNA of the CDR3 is TGTGCCAGCAGCTTTAGCGGTCCCACAGATACGCAGTATTTT. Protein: CASSFSGPTDTQYF.